These 13 T cell receptor beta chains were sequenced from one sample in a study of T cell responses to AZD1222 COVID-19 vaccine. Produced via immunoSEQ multiplex PCR; TCRdb's table is partial and in-frame only. Of more than 150,000 clones in the sample, roughly nine tenths were seen once. The source was peripheral blood, collected on day 0 of AZD1222 vaccination. The receptors here all came from an adult in good health.

The chain joins TRBV2 to TRBJ1-2, with 8 bases that match TRBD1. The CDR3 totals 14 residues. The trim removed 1 base at V and 6 bases at J, leaving 4 bases unmatched. Germline CDR1 is SNHLY and CDR2 is FYNNEI. CDR3 in amino acids: CASSEVQGADGYTF. CDR3 bases: TGTGCCAGCAGTGAAGTGCAGGGGGCGGATGGCTACACCTTC.

The genes are TRBV21-1 and TRBJ2-2; the table's D call, TRBD1, has no DNA check behind it. TRBV21-1 is designated a pseudogene. The CDR3 contains 17 residues. CDR3 sequence: CASNSLTGRINTGELFF. The CDR3 nucleotides are TGTGCCAGCAACTCACTCACTGGCAGGATCAACACCGGGGAGCTGTTTTTT.

V and J are TRBV24-1 and TRBJ2-5; 8 bases are a match to TRBD1. CDR1 KGHDR and CDR2 SFDVKD come from the germline V gene. The CDR3 contains 15 residues. The ends lost 3 bases at V and 0 bases at J; junction bases unmatched: 2. CDR3 bases: TGTGCCACCAGTGATAGGGACAGGCACCAAGAGACCCAGTACTTC. This codes for CATSDRDRHQETQYF.

This clone was seen only once. The chain is built from TRBV27 and TRBJ1-1, with TRBD1 matching over 9 bases. The V gene's germline CDR1 is MNHEY and CDR2 SMNVEV (reference sequence). The CDR3 is 13 amino acids. V shed 8 bases, J shed 5 bases, and the junction held 6 bases outside the gene matches. CDR3 residues: CASQGQGGTEAFF. The CDR3 DNA reads as TGTGCCAGCCAGGGACAGGGAGGTACTGAAGCTTTCTTT.

The chain employs TRBV9 and TRBJ1-1, with unresolved D. Germline values: CDR1 SGDLS, CDR2 YYNGEE. This CDR3 spans 14 amino acids. Trimming took 0 bases from V and 1 from J, leaving 7 bases between them. The CDR3 here is CASSVEDRNTEAFF. The CDR3 DNA reads TGTGCCAGCAGCGTAGAAGATAGGAACACTGAAGCTTTCTTT.

This chain joins TRBV20-1 and TRBJ2-5, with no clear D. V lost 5 bases to trimming and J lost 5 bases, with 9 bases between them. Germline CDR1 and CDR2: DFQATT and SNEGSKA (reference sequence). CDR3 length: 11 amino acids. DNA for the CDR3: TGCAGTGCTGGCGCGGCGGAGACCCAGTACTTC. Encoded protein: CSAGAAETQYF.

The rearrangement joins TRBV6-2 or TRBV6-3 to TRBJ1-2; D uncertain. The V end lost 2 bases, the J end lost 5 bases, and 12 bases lay between the germline ends. Germline CDR1 is MNHEY and CDR2 is SVGEGT. The CDR3 extends over 14 amino acids. The CDR3 nucleotides read TGTGCCAGCAGTTACCCAATCGACAAGTATGGCTACACCTTC. This sequence encodes CASSYPIDKYGYTF.

The genes are TRBV14 and TRBJ2-7, with 7 bases fitting TRBD2. Germline lookup yields CDR1 SGHDN and CDR2 FVKESK. The CDR3 has 13 amino acids. Trimming at V came to 3 bases and at J to 3 bases, leaving 2 bases not matched to a gene. Here the CDR3 reads CASSQGGNYEQYF. CDR3 in DNA: TGTGCCAGCAGCCAGGGGGGGAACTACGAGCAGTACTTC.

This rearrangement joins TRBV10-3 to TRBJ2-7; 9 bases fit TRBD1. Germline loops: CDR1 ENHRY, CDR2 SYGVKD. Trimming took 11 bases from V and 4 from J; bases not matched to a gene: 6. This CDR3 region has 12 residues. The CDR3 spells CAVGTGMYEQYF. In nucleotides, the CDR3 is TGTGCCGTCGGGACAGGGATGTACGAGCAGTACTTC.

In this sample, this clone turned up once. V usage is TRBV28 and J usage is TRBJ1-6; 9 nucleotides match TRBD1. J lost 7 bases, V lost 6 bases, and 7 bases had no gene match. Per germline, CDR1 MDHEN and CDR2 SYDVKM. CDR3 length: 15 amino acids. The CDR3 region has the DNA TGTGCCAGCAGCCGGGGACAGGGTAGGAATTCACCCCTCCACTTT. The encoded protein is CASSRGQGRNSPLHF.

V gene TRBV24-1 combines with J gene TRBJ2-2, with no clear D. This CDR3 is built from 12 residues. V lost 1 base and J lost 6, with 2 bases in between. The germline V gene has CDR1 KGHDR and CDR2 SFDVKD. The CDR3 region has the DNA TGTGCCACCAGTGATTTACCCGGGGAGCTGTTTTTT. It translates to CATSDLPGELFF.

The rearrangement uses TRBV28 and TRBJ1-2; tentative D call: TRBD1 (5 bases). Germline CDR1 MDHEN, CDR2 SYDVKM. The V and J ends lost 3 bases and 1 base respectively, with 12 bases between them. This CDR3 contains 15 residues. The CDR3 loop reads CASSFFGDLNYGYTF. The CDR3, as DNA: TGTGCCAGCAGTTTTTTTGGGGACCTTAACTATGGCTACACCTTC.

The gene calls are TRBV5-1 and TRBJ1-1, with 7 bases fitting TRBD1. Losses at the gene ends were 6 bases for V and 0 bases for J; bases not matched to a gene: 11. Looked up from germline, CDR1 is SGHRS and CDR2 is YFSETQ. The length of the CDR3 is 16 residues. As DNA, the CDR3 is TGCGCCAGCATGTCACTGGGACAGACCTTGAACACTGAAGCTTTCTTT. Its translation is CASMSLGQTLNTEAFF. The full variable domain, in which reference TRBV5-1 and TRBJ1-1 provide the parts outside the CDR3, is KAGVTQTPRYLIKTRGQQVTLSCSPISGHRSVSWYQQTPGQGLQFLFEYFSETQRNKGNFPGRFSGRQFSNSRSEMNVSTLELGDSALYLCASMSLGQTLNTEAFFGQGTRLTVV.